One and the same sample provided the 10 T cell receptor beta chains below, sequenced in a study of cytomegalovirus exposure and HLA in healthy donors. The PCR employed 60 Vbeta primers together with 13 Jbeta primers. The method was immunoSEQ multiplex PCR; TCRdb's version includes in-frame clones alone and lacks a portion of them. The sample carries about 160,000 clones, roughly 85% recorded once. Input material: PBMCs. These receptor sequences come from a woman in her forties or fifties in good health and CMV-seronegative.

V is TRBV9 and J is TRBJ2-5, with TRBD2 identical over 12 bases. CDR1 is SGDLS and CDR2 is YYNGEE in the germline V gene. This CDR3 has 16 amino acids. The trim removed 4 bases at V and 1 base at J, leaving 5 bases unmatched. For the CDR3, the DNA is TGTGCCAGCAGCCCTCGACTAGCGGGGGCCCAAGAGACCCAGTACTTC. Translation gives CASSPRLAGAQETQYF.

This chain connects TRBV6-5 to TRBJ2-1; no definite D call. Trimming pared 0 bases from V and 5 bases from J, leaving 14 bases between. Germline CDR1 is MNHEY and CDR2 is SVGAGI. This CDR3 region has 16 residues. The CDR3 loop reads CASSYSNLPTDNEQFF. The CDR3 coding sequence is TGTGCCAGCAGTTACTCGAATTTGCCAACGGACAATGAGCAGTTCTTC.

This clone showed up just a few times. A read error may account for a junction end that differs from germline. V is TRBV28 and J is TRBJ2-5, with D hard to call. Germline CDR1 reads MDHEN; CDR2 reads SYDVKM. The CDR3 is 12 residues long. In DNA form, the CDR3 reads TGTGCCAGCAGTTTCGTTAGAGAGAACCAGTACTTC. As protein: CASSFVRENQYF.

CDR3 sequence reads: CASSFGQGADAGELFF. CDR3 DNA: TGTGCCAGCAGCTTTGGCCAGGGGGCAGATGCCGGGGAGCTGTTTTTT. The J gene is TRBJ2-2, the V gene TRBV5-4; 8 positions match TRBD1. Germline assignment: CDR1 SGHNT and CDR2 YYREEE (reference sequence). V trimming: 2 bases; J trimming: 6 bases; junction bases outside the gene matches: 9. The CDR3 runs 16 residues.

The V call is TRBV6-5, the J call TRBJ2-1; D is perhaps TRBD1 (6 bases). This CDR3 contains 12 residues. Germline-derived CDR1 and CDR2 are MNHEY and SVGAGI. Deletions cut 10 bases from V and 7 bases from J, with 14 bases between. CDR3: CATRTVPNEQFF. The CDR3, as DNA: TGTGCCACCAGGACAGTCCCTAATGAGCAGTTCTTC.

The V call is TRBV27, the J call TRBJ2-7; D perhaps matches TRBD1 (6 bases). CDR1 MNHEY and CDR2 SMNVEV come from the germline V gene (reference sequence). This CDR3 has 13 amino acids. Trimming took 7 bases from V and 3 from J, leaving 13 bases between them. CDR3 sequence: CASKLGQYYEQYF. CDR3 nucleotide sequence: TGTGCCAGCAAGCTAGGACAGTACTACGAGCAGTACTTC.

The rearrangement links TRBV28 to TRBJ2-1; TRBD1 matches 10 bases. Looked up from germline, CDR1 is MDHEN and CDR2 is SYDVKM. CDR3 length: 15 residues. The trim removed 4 bases at V and 7 bases at J, leaving 7 bases unmatched. For the CDR3, the DNA is TGTGCCAGCAGTTCCGCAGGGGACAGGGGTAATGAGCAGTTCTTC. This translates into CASSSAGDRGNEQFF. Complete variable domain (other parts from reference TRBV28 and TRBJ2-1): DVKVTQSSRYLVKRTGEKVFLECVQDMDHENMFWYRQDPGLGLRLIYFSYDVKMKEKGDIPEGYSVSREKKERFSLILESASTNQTSMYLCASSSAGDRGNEQFFGPGTRLTVL.

The chain recombines TRBV27 with TRBJ1-1, with D perhaps matching TRBD1 (6 bases). This CDR3 contains 16 residues. Germline V lookup: CDR1 MNHEY, CDR2 SMNVEV (reference sequence). V lost 0 bases and J 3 bases, leaving 14 bases between the germline ends. The CDR3 DNA reads as TGTGCCAGCAGTTTATCGGGGGGGCGTCAGGACACTGAAGCTTTCTTT. Translating it yields CASSLSGGRQDTEAFF.

The chain couples TRBV7-2 to TRBJ2-5; 8 bases align to TRBD1. V lost 3 bases to trimming and J lost 3 bases; unmatched junction nucleotides: 6. The CDR3 length is 15 residues. Germline values: CDR1 SGHTA, CDR2 FQGNSA. CDR3: CASSFQQGGEETQYF. CDR3 nucleotides: TGTGCCAGCAGCTTCCAACAGGGGGGAGAAGAGACCCAGTACTTC.

This sequence joins TRBV5-1 and TRBJ2-7; the match to TRBD1 covers 7 bases. V trimming: 3 bases; J trimming: 2 bases; junction bases outside the gene matches: 8. Germline assignment: CDR1 SGHRS and CDR2 YFSETQ. This CDR3 has 15 amino acids. CDR3 protein: CASSSDRIRAYEQYF. The CDR3 DNA reads as TGCGCCAGCAGCTCGGACAGGATTCGGGCCTACGAGCAGTACTTC. Variable domain in full (rest from reference TRBV5-1 and TRBJ2-7): KAGVTQTPRYLIKTRGQQVTLSCSPISGHRSVSWYQQTPGQGLQFLFEYFSETQRNKGNFPGRFSGRQFSNSRSEMNVSTLELGDSALYLCASSSDRIRAYEQYFGPGTRLTVT.